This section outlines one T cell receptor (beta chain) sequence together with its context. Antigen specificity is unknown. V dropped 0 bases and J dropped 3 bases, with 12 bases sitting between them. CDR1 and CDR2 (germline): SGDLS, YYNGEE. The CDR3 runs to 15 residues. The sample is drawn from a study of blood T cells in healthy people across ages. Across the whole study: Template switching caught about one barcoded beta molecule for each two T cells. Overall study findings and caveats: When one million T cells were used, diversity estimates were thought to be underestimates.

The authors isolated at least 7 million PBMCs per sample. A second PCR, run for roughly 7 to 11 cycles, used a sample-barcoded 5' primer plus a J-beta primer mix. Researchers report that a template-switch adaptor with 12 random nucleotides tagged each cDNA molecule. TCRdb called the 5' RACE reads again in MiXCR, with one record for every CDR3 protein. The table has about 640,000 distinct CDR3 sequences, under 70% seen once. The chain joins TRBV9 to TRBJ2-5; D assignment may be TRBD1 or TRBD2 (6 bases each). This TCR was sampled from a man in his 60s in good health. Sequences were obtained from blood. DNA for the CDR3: TGTGCCAGCAGCGTAGCGGGGAGGACAGAAGAGACCCAGTACTTC. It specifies CASSVAGRTEETQYF. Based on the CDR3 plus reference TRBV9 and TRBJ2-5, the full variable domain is DSGVTQTPKHLITATGQRVTLRCSPRSGDLSVYWYQQSLDQGLQFLIQYYNGEERAKGNILERFSAQQFPDLHSELNLSSLELGDSALYFCASSVAGRTEETQYFGPGTRLLVL.